This is a list of T cell receptor beta chains from one sample in a study of cytomegalovirus exposure and HLA in healthy donors. Sequenced by immunoSEQ multiplex PCR; TCRdb stores in-frame clones only, minus some. The data hold approximately 180,000 clones, with about 84% observed a single time. The sequenced sample was PBMCs. These receptor sequences come from a woman under 30 in good health and CMV-seronegative. Both conserved end residues are part of each CDR3. D genes are given only for firm matches. For some rows the clone size is stated as once, few or many, or as a class when expanded; others skip it.

clone_size,v_call,d_call,j_call,cdr3_nt,cdr3_aa
.,TRBV4-1,TRBD1,TRBJ1-2,TGCGCCAGCAGCCCATTTGGGGACAGCTATGGCTACACCTTC,CASSPFGDSYGYTF
.,TRBV9,.,TRBJ1-3,TGTGCCAGCAGCGTAGCTAGTGGAAACACCATATATTTT,CASSVASGNTIYF
.,TRBV15,.,TRBJ1-1,TGTGCCACCAGCAGAGACAGGGGAAGGACTGAAGCTTTCTTT,CATSRDRGRTEAFF
.,TRBV2,TRBD2,TRBJ2-1,TGTGCCAGCAGCCGCGGGGGCTCCTACAATGAGCAGTTCTTC,CASSRGGSYNEQFF
.,TRBV19,.,TRBJ2-7,TGTGCCAGTAGTATTGTTGGGGTTTTCAGGGAATTCCACGAGCAGTACTTC,CASSIVGVFREFHEQYF
.,TRBV7-3,.,TRBJ2-7,TGTGCCAGCAGCCCCATCTCGGGAGACAGGGCCCACGAGCAGTACTTC,CASSPISGDRAHEQYF
.,TRBV7-2,.,TRBJ1-1,TGTGCCAGCAGCAGGGGATATCGGAAGGACACTGAAGCTTTCTTT,CASSRGYRKDTEAFF
.,TRBV19,TRBD2,TRBJ2-6,TGTGCCAGTAGTATTCGGGAGGAGGGCGTCCTGACTTTC,CASSIREEGVLTF
.,TRBV18,.,TRBJ1-3,TGTGCCAGCTCACTCGGTGACAGCTCTGGAAACACCATATATTTT,CASSLGDSSGNTIYF
.,TRBV6-1,TRBD2,TRBJ2-2,TGTGCCAGCAGTGAGAGCGGGAGTTTCAACACCGGGGAGCTGTTTTTT,CASSESGSFNTGELFF
.,TRBV28,TRBD1,TRBJ2-3,TGTGCCAGCAGTTCCCCGGGACAGGGGACAGATACGCAGTATTTT,CASSSPGQGTDTQYF
.,TRBV30,.,TRBJ1-3,TGTGCCTGGAGTGAGACGGGGGTGGGAAACACCATATATTTT,CAWSETGVGNTIYF
.,TRBV4-1,TRBD2,TRBJ2-4,TGCGCCAGCAGCCAACCGACTAGCGGGTTAGCCAAAAACATTCAGTACTTC,CASSQPTSGLAKNIQYF
.,TRBV9,.,TRBJ1-3,TGTGCCAGCAGCGTAGGCGAGGGCACCATATATTTT,CASSVGEGTIYF
.,TRBV4-1,.,TRBJ1-1,TGCGCCAGCAGCCAAGGGAGGTCTGAAGCTTTCTTT,CASSQGRSEAFF
.,TRBV19,TRBD1,TRBJ1-5,TGTGCCAGTAGTCAGGGGGCCTGGGATTATAGCAATCAGCCCCAGCATTTT,CASSQGAWDYSNQPQHF
.,TRBV15,.,TRBJ2-7,TGTGCCACCAGCGAGGGTAATTACTACGAGCAGTACTTC,CATSEGNYYEQYF
.,TRBV7-7,TRBD1,TRBJ2-2,TGTGCCAGCAGCCCGCTGGGGCCGGGACAGGCCACCGGGGAGCTGTTTTTT,CASSPLGPGQATGELFF
.,TRBV5-1,TRBD2,TRBJ2-3,TGCGCCAGCAGGGCCCTGGCGGGAGGAAAGAGCACAGATACGCAGTATTTT,CASRALAGGKSTDTQYF
.,TRBV2,.,TRBJ2-5,TGTGCCAGCGGTTCAGGGGATCGGCTAGAGACCCAGTACTTC,CASGSGDRLETQYF
.,TRBV4-1,.,TRBJ2-3,TGCGCCAGCAGCCAAGACGGACGGGGGATTAGCACAGATACGCAGTATTTT,CASSQDGRGISTDTQYF
.,TRBV7-3,TRBD2,TRBJ2-3,TGTGCCAGCAGCCTACTAGCGGCGGGTTTAGATACGCAGTATTTT,CASSLLAAGLDTQYF
.,TRBV6-6,TRBD1,TRBJ1-4,TGTGCCAGCATTAACCCAGGGGGCGTTGGTGAAAAACTGTTTTTT,CASINPGGVGEKLFF
.,TRBV7-7,TRBD1,TRBJ1-1,TGTGCCAGCAGCCGGGACAGGACTGCTGAAGCTTTCTTT,CASSRDRTAEAFF
few,TRBV4-2,TRBD1,TRBJ1-5,TGTGCCAGCAGCCAAGAGCGAACAGGGGACAATCAGCCCCAGCATTTT,CASSQERTGDNQPQHF
.,TRBV27,.,TRBJ1-3,TGTGCCAGCAGTTTTACGGGCCAGGGGTTCTCTGGAAACACCATATATTTT,CASSFTGQGFSGNTIYF
.,TRBV4-2,TRBD2,TRBJ2-7,TGTGCCAGCAGCCAAGGGGGAGGGCGGGCAGGCTACGAGCAGTACTTC,CASSQGGGRAGYEQYF
.,TRBV6-6,TRBD1,TRBJ1-1,TGTGCCAGCAGACTACAGGGGAACCTTTTTCGCACTGAAGCTTTCTTT,CASRLQGNLFRTEAFF
.,TRBV25-1,.,TRBJ2-6,TGTGCCAGCATGGGACAACCGAGCTCTGGGGCCAACGTCCTGACTTTC,CASMGQPSSGANVLTF
few,TRBV2,.,TRBJ2-7,TGTGCCAGCAGTTCTTTGTACGAGCAGTACTTC,CASSSLYEQYF
.,TRBV10-3,TRBD1,TRBJ1-1,TGTGCCATCACCGCGGGACAGGGGGGCACCATGAACACTGAAGCTTTCTTT,CAITAGQGGTMNTEAFF
.,TRBV5-1,TRBD2,TRBJ2-1,TGCGCCAGCAGCTTGGCTACAGGACTAGCGGACAATGAGCAGTTCTTC,CASSLATGLADNEQFF
.,TRBV27,TRBD1,TRBJ2-5,TGTGCCAGCAGTTACCTGGGACAGGGTCCAGAGACCCAGTACTTC,CASSYLGQGPETQYF
.,TRBV18,TRBD2,TRBJ2-1,TGTGCCAGCTCACCACTTGGACTAGACCTCAATGAGCAGTTCTTC,CASSPLGLDLNEQFF
.,TRBV12-5,.,TRBJ1-1,TGTGCTAGTGGTTTGGTGGGCACAGAAGCTTTCTTT,CASGLVGTEAFF
.,TRBV7-8,TRBD2,TRBJ2-1,TGTGCCAGCAGCCACTCGCGGAGTCGGACTAGCGAATACAATGAGCAGTTCTTC,CASSHSRSRTSEYNEQFF
.,TRBV4-1,TRBD1,TRBJ2-3,TGCGCCAGCAGCCAAGAGACAACAGGGGGCACAGATACGCAGTATTTT,CASSQETTGGTDTQYF
.,TRBV5-1,TRBD2,TRBJ2-1,TGCGCCAGCAGCTTGGGAGCAGCGGGGGGAATCAATGAGCAGTTCTTC,CASSLGAAGGINEQFF
.,TRBV5-8,.,TRBJ2-4,TGTGCCAGCAGCCTAGCCGGAGAAGTAGCCAAAAACATTCAGTACTTC,CASSLAGEVAKNIQYF
.,TRBV9,TRBD2,TRBJ2-2,TGTGCCAGCAGCGTGCGGGGGGGCACCGGGGAGCTGTTTTTT,CASSVRGGTGELFF